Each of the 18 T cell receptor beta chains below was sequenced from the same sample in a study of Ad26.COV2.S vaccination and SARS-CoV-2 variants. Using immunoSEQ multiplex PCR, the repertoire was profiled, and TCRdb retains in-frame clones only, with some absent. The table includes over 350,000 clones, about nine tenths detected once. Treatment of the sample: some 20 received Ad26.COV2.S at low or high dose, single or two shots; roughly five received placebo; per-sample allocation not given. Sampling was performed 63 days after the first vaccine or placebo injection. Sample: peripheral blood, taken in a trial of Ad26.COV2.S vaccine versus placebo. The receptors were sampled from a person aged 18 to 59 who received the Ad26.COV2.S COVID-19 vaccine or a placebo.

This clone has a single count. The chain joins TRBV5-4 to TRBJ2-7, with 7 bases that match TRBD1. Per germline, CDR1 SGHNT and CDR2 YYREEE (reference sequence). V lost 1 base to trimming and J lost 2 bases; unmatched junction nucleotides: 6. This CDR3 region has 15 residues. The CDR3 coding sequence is TGTGCCAGCAGCTTGAGGGGTCAGGGGGCCTACGAGCAGTACTTC. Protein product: CASSLRGQGAYEQYF. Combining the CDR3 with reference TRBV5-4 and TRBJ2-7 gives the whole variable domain ETGVTQSPTHLIKTRGQQVTLRCSSQSGHNTVSWYQQALGQGPQFIFQYYREEENGRGNFPPRFSGLQFPNYSSELNVNALELDDSALYLCASSLRGQGAYEQYFGPGTRLTVT.

CDR3 loop: CASNGGGRYEQYF. Written as DNA, the CDR3 is TGTGCCAGCAATGGGGGGGGACGGTACGAGCAGTACTTC. The chain is built from TRBV2 and TRBJ2-7; TRBD2 aligns across 7 bases. With 7 bases clipped from V and 4 bases from J, the junction kept 7 bases outside the gene matches. The CDR3 spans 13 residues. Germline V lookup: CDR1 SNHLY, CDR2 FYNNEI.

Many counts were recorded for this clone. As DNA, the CDR3 is TGTGCCACCAGTGACTCGAAGACAGGGGGCCGCACCGGGGAGCTGTTTTTT. This encodes CATSDSKTGGRTGELFF. The rearrangement joins TRBV24-1 to TRBJ2-2; 10 bases match TRBD1. Per germline, CDR1 KGHDR and CDR2 SFDVKD. The junction had 8 bases not matched to a gene; V was cut back by 4 bases and J by 4 bases. The CDR3 consists of 17 residues.

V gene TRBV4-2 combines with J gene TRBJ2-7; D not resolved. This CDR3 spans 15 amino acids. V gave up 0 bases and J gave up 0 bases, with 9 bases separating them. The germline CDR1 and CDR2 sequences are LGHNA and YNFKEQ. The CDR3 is CASSQDAHSSYEQYF. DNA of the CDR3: TGTGCCAGCAGCCAAGATGCTCACAGCTCCTACGAGCAGTACTTC.

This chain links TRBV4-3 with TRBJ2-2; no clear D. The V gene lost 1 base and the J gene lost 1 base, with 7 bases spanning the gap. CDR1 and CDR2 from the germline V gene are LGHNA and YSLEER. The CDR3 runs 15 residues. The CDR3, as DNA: TGCGCCAGCAGCCAAGGGCTGGGGAACACCGGGGAGCTGTTTTTT. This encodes CASSQGLGNTGELFF.

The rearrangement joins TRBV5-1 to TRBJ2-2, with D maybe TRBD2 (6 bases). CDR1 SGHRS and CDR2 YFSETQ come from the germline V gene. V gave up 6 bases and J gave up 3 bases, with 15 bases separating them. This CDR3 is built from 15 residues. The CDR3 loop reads CASKPGVKDTGELFF. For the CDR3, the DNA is TGCGCCAGCAAACCGGGGGTTAAGGACACCGGGGAGCTGTTTTTT. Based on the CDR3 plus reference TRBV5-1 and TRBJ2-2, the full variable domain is KAGVTQTPRYLIKTRGQQVTLSCSPISGHRSVSWYQQTPGQGLQFLFEYFSETQRNKGNFPGRFSGRQFSNSRSEMNVSTLELGDSALYLCASKPGVKDTGELFFGEGSRLTVL.

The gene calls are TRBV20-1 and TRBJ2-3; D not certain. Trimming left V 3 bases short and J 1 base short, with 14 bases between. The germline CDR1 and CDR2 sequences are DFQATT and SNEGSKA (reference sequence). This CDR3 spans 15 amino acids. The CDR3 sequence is CSASSAGRGTDTQYF. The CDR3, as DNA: TGCAGTGCTAGTTCCGCCGGAAGAGGCACAGATACGCAGTATTTT.

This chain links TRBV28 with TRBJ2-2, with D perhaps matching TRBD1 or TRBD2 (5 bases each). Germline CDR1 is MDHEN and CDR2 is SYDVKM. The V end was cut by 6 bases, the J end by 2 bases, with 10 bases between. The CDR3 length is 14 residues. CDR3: CASSRGQNTGELFF. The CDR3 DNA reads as TGTGCCAGCAGCCGGGGCCAAAACACCGGGGAGCTGTTTTTT.

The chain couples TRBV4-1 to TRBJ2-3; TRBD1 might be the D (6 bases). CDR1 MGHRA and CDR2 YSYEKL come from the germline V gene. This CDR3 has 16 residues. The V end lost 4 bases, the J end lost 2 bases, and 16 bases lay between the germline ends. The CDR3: CASSPKTGTATDTQYF. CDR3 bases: TGCGCCAGCAGCCCAAAAACAGGGACCGCCACAGATACGCAGTATTTT.

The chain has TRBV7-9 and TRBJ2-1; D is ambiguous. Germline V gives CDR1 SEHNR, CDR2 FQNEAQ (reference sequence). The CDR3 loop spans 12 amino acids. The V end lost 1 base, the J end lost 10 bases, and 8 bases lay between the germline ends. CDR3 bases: TGTGCCAGCAGCTTAGGTGAGCGAGAGCAGTTCTTC. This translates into CASSLGEREQFF.

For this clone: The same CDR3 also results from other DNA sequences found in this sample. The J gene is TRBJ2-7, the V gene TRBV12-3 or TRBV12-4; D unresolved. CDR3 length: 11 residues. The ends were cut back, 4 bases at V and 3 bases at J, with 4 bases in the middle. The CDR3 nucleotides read TGTGCCAGCAGTTACAGCTACGAGCAGTACTTC. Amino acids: CASSYSYEQYF.

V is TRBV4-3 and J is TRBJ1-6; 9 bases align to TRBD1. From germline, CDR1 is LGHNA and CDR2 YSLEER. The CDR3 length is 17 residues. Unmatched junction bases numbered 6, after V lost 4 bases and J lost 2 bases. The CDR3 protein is CASSPRQGVTYNSPLHF. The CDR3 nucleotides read TGCGCCAGCAGCCCCCGACAGGGGGTTACCTATAATTCACCCCTCCACTTT.

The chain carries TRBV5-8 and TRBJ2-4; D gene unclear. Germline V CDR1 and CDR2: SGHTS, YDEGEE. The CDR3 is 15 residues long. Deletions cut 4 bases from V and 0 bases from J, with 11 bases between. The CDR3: CASSPLDIAKNIQYF. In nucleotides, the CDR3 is TGTGCCAGCAGCCCCCTGGATATAGCCAAAAACATTCAGTACTTC. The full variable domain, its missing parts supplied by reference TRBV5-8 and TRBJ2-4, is EAGVTQSPTHLIKTRGQQATLRCSPISGHTSVYWYQQALGLGLQFLLWYDEGEERNRGNFPPRFSGRQFPNYSSELNVNALELEDSALYLCASSPLDIAKNIQYFGAGTRLSVL.

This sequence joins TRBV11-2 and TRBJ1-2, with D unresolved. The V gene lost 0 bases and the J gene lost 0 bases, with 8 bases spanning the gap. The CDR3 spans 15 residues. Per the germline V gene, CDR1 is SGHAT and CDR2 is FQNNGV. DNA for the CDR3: TGTGCCAGCAGCTTAGAGCGGAATACTAACTATGGCTACACCTTC. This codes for CASSLERNTNYGYTF.

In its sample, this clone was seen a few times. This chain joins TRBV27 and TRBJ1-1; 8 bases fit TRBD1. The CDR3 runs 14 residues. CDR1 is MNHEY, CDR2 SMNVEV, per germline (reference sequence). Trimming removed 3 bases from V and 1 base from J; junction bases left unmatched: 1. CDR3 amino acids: CASSFDRGNTEAFF. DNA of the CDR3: TGTGCCAGCAGTTTTGACAGGGGGAACACTGAAGCTTTCTTT.

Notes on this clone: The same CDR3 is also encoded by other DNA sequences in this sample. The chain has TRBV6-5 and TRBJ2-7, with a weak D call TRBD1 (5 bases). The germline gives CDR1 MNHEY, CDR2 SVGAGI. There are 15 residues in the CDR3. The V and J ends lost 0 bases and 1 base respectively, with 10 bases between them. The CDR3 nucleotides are TGTGCCAGCAGTTACTCGCTTTCAGGGTCCTACGAGCAGTACTTC. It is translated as CASSYSLSGSYEQYF.

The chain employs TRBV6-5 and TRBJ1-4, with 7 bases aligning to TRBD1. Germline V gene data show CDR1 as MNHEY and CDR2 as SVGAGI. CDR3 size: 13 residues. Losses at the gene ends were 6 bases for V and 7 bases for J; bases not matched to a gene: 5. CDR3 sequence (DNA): TGTGCCAGCAGACCGGGACAGCCTGAAAAACTGTTTTTT. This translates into CASRPGQPEKLFF.

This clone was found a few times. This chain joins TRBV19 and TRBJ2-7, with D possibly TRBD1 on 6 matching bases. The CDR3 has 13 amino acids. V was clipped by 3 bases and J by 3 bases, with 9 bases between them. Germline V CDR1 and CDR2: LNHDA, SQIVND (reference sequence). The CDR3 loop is CASSIGDNYEQYF. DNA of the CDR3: TGTGCCAGTAGTATTGGGGACAACTACGAGCAGTACTTC.